These 19 T cell receptor beta chains originate from one sample sequenced in a study of blood T cell repertoires in COVID-19 (dated by TCRdb to 2019 to 2021). The library was generated by the immunoSEQ multiplex PCR assay. Here the immuneACCESS table is served through TCRdb, limited to in-frame sequences with V and J called. Missing clones are a known gap in these copies; in checked studies unresolved V genes cover under half, and the rest lacks a known reason. The sample table records about 42,000 clones; 80% to 90% of these occur just once. Just under 9% of the sample comes from the top ten. Sequencing was performed on peripheral blood. Source of these receptors: a man aged 25-40 years with active or convalescent COVID-19.

This CDR3 reads CASSLQGPYYGYTF. The CDR3 nucleotides are TGTGCCAGCAGTCTACAGGGTCCTTACTATGGCTACACCTTC. The chain has TRBV6-6 and TRBJ1-2, with a possible D match to TRBD1 (6 bases). This CDR3 region has 14 residues. The germline V gene has CDR1 MNHNY and CDR2 SVGAGI (reference sequence). Trimming removed 5 bases at V and 3 bases at J, with 13 bases between.

The rearrangement links TRBV4-3 to TRBJ2-2; 8 nucleotides agree with TRBD2. The CDR3 is 18 residues long. Trimming at V came to 5 bases and at J to 5 bases, leaving 16 bases not matched to a gene. Germline CDR1 reads LGHNA; CDR2 reads YSLEER. The CDR3 region has the DNA TGCGCCAGCAGCGAAGGGGGACCCAGCGGGAGATTAACCGGGGAGCTGTTTTTT. This encodes CASSEGGPSGRLTGELFF.

The chain couples TRBV15 to TRBJ1-2, with no clear D. The CDR3 sequence is 14 residues long. V shed 0 bases and J shed 0 bases, with 5 bases lying between them. Germline CDR1 LNHNV, CDR2 YYDKDF (reference sequence). CDR3 residues: CATSRDSANYGYTF. In DNA form, the CDR3 reads TGTGCCACCAGCAGAGACAGTGCTAACTATGGCTACACCTTC.

The chain employs TRBV7-2 and TRBJ1-1; 8 nucleotides line up with TRBD1. Trimming cost V 3 bases and J 7 bases; bases outside gene matches: 7. The germline gives CDR1 SGHTA, CDR2 FQGNSA. This CDR3 region has 14 residues. The CDR3 reads CASSFLTGGSEAFF. For the CDR3, the DNA is TGTGCCAGCAGCTTCCTTACAGGGGGGAGTGAAGCTTTCTTT.

The chain couples TRBV18 to TRBJ2-7; the D gene is possibly TRBD1 (5 bases). The V end lost 3 bases, the J end lost 0 bases, and 12 bases lay between the germline ends. CDR3 length: 15 amino acids. CDR1 is KGHSH, CDR2 LQKENI, per germline. The CDR3 sequence: CASSPRGFPSYEQYF. The CDR3, as DNA: TGTGCCAGCTCACCTAGGGGCTTTCCCTCCTACGAGCAGTACTTC.

The chain carries TRBV30 and TRBJ1-2; D call uncertain. The germline V gene has CDR1 GTSNPN and CDR2 SVGIG (reference sequence). The CDR3 sequence is 14 residues long. V was shortened by 3 bases and J by 2 bases, with 13 bases between the two germline ends. The CDR3 protein is CAWRTSGSNYGYTF. For the CDR3, the DNA is TGTGCCTGGAGGACGAGCGGTTCCAACTATGGCTACACCTTC.

V gene TRBV21-1 combines with J gene TRBJ1-1. TRBV21-1 constitutes a pseudogene. The CDR3 spans 15 residues. CDR3 residues: CASSKGRVKNTEAFF. CDR3 bases: TGTGCCAGCAGCAAAGGGAGAGTGAAGAACACTGAAGCTTTCTTT.

The V gene is TRBV7-6, the J gene TRBJ1-1; the match to TRBD1 covers 9 bases. The J segment lost 0 bases and the V segment lost 4 bases, leaving 3 bases of the junction unmatched. Germline-derived CDR1 and CDR2 are SGHVS and FNYEAQ. The CDR3 length is 15 residues. The chain's CDR3 is CASSSGQGMNTEAFF. The CDR3 DNA is TGTGCCAGCAGCTCAGGACAGGGGATGAACACTGAAGCTTTCTTT.

This clone was observed a handful of times. V gene TRBV10-3 combines with J gene TRBJ1-2; 9 nucleotides line up with TRBD1. V dropped 3 bases and J dropped 7; count of bases not matched to a gene: 12. There are 16 residues in the CDR3. Germline CDR1 is ENHRY and CDR2 is SYGVKD. The CDR3 loop is CAISEDRDRVIGGYTF. CDR3 in DNA: TGTGCCATCAGTGAAGACCGGGACAGGGTGATTGGTGGCTACACCTTC.

J is TRBJ2-5 and V is TRBV11-2; D perhaps matches TRBD1 (6 bases). Germline V lookup: CDR1 SGHAT, CDR2 FQNNGV. CDR3 length: 14 amino acids. Trimming took off 1 base at V and 3 bases at J, with 9 bases between the two ends. The CDR3, as DNA: TGTGCCAGCAGCTTAGTGGCAGGGGAAGAGACCCAGTACTTC. It specifies CASSLVAGEETQYF. Based on the CDR3 plus reference TRBV11-2 and TRBJ2-5, the full variable domain is EAGVAQSPRYKIIEKRQSVAFWCNPISGHATLYWYQQILGQGPKLLIQFQNNGVVDDSQLPKDRFSAERLKGVDSTLKIQPAKLEDSAVYLCASSLVAGEETQYFGPGTRLLVL.

The chain combines TRBV5-1 with TRBJ1-1; 9 positions match TRBD1. J was trimmed by 3 bases and V by 4 bases; bases with no gene match: 7. Germline values: CDR1 SGHRS, CDR2 YFSETQ. This CDR3 spans 15 amino acids. CDR3 nucleotides: TGCGCCAGCAGCGTCACCGGGACAGGGCACACTGAAGCTTTCTTT. It codes for CASSVTGTGHTEAFF.

This clone showed up just once. This sequence joins TRBV3-1 (or the pseudogene TRBV3-2) and TRBJ2-1; a weak D match, TRBD2 (5 bases). Germline lookup yields CDR1 LGHDT and CDR2 YNNKEL (reference sequence). The CDR3 consists of 11 residues. Trimming pared 4 bases from V and 13 bases from J, leaving 11 bases between. CDR3 amino acids: CASSPGNLQFF. CDR3 DNA sequence: TGTGCCAGCAGCCCCGGGAATTTACAGTTCTTC.

The V and J genes are TRBV7-2 and TRBJ2-6; D might be TRBD1 (6 bases). V was shortened by 5 bases and J by 0 bases, with 14 bases between the two germline ends. CDR3 length equals 17 residues. Per germline, CDR1 SGHTA and CDR2 FQGNSA. CDR3 in DNA: TGTGCCAGCAGCCCCGGACAGCGGAACTCTGGGGCCAACGTCCTGACTTTC. It translates to CASSPGQRNSGANVLTF.

The chain joins TRBV11-2 to TRBJ2-3; D not resolved. V was pared by 3 bases and J by 4 bases, with 11 bases between. The CDR3 contains 14 residues. In germline, CDR1 is SGHAT, CDR2 FQNNGV. CDR3 sequence: CASSLRGAADTQYF. For the CDR3, the DNA is TGTGCCAGCAGCTTGAGAGGTGCCGCAGATACGCAGTATTTT.

This chain links TRBV6-2 or TRBV6-3 with TRBJ2-1; unclear D gene. CDR1 is MNHEY and CDR2 is SVGEGT in the germline V gene. This CDR3 spans 16 amino acids. Trimming removed 2 bases at V and 4 bases at J, with 15 bases between. CDR3 amino acids: CASSYASETWYNEQFF. CDR3 bases: TGTGCCAGCAGTTACGCCTCGGAGACTTGGTACAATGAGCAGTTCTTC.

This clone was observed a handful of times. This chain connects TRBV10-3 to TRBJ1-2; D may be TRBD1 (5 bases). V was trimmed by 8 bases and J by 4 bases, leaving 14 bases between them. The V gene's germline CDR1 is ENHRY and CDR2 SYGVKD. The length of the CDR3 is 13 residues. CDR3 sequence reads: CAIQGDLIYGYTF. The CDR3 nucleotides are TGTGCCATCCAAGGGGATCTCATCTATGGCTACACCTTC.

The genes are TRBV9 and TRBJ2-3; D not certain. Germline CDR1 is SGDLS and CDR2 is YYNGEE. The CDR3 length is 15 residues. The V and J ends lost 4 bases and 5 bases respectively, with 17 bases between them. The CDR3 here is CASSPSVGLVDTQYF. The CDR3 DNA reads as TGTGCCAGCAGCCCGAGCGTCGGTTTAGTAGATACGCAGTATTTT.

The chain combines TRBV29-1 with TRBJ1-2, with D maybe TRBD1 (6 bases). Trimming removed 0 bases at V and 6 bases at J, with 11 bases between. This CDR3 is 13 amino acids long. Germline assignment: CDR1 SQVTM and CDR2 ANQGSEA. CDR3 nucleotides: TGCAGCGTTGAAGAAGGACAGATCAATGGCTACACCTTC. This codes for CSVEEGQINGYTF.

This clone appeared a single time. The chain recombines TRBV19 with TRBJ1-5, with 7 bases aligning to TRBD1. Germline V CDR1 and CDR2: LNHDA, SQIVND (reference sequence). V gave up 5 bases and J gave up 7 bases; unmatched junction bases: 14. The CDR3 runs to 16 residues. For the CDR3, the DNA is TGTGCCAGTAGTGCTCCCCCGGGACCCAGGGGGCAGCCCCAGCATTTT. Translating gives CASSAPPGPRGQPQHF.